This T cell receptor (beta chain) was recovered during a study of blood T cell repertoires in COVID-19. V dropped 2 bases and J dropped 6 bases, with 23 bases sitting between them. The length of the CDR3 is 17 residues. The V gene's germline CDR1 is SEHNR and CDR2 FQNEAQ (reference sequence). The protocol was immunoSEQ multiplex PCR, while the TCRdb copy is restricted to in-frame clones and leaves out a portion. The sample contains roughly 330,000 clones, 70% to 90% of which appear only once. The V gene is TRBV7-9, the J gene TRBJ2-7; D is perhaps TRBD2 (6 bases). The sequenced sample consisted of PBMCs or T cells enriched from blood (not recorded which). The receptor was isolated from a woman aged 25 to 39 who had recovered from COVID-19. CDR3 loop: CASSLRSSTRERGEQYF. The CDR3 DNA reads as TGTGCCAGCAGCTTAAGGTCTTCGACTAGAGAACGAGGCGAGCAGTACTTC.